Sequencing of this T cell receptor beta chain was carried out in a study of CD8+CD57+ T cells in acquired aplastic anemia. Study information: Quantities of DNA derived from sorted CD4+ and CD8+ cells averaged 3.2 ug. There were about 10.8 million reads, on average, for CD4+ cells from healthy donors. Broader study findings: No significant patient-versus-control difference appeared in CD8+ Simpson's diversity. Over 25 CD8+ CDR3 sequences occurred in both the patients and the controls.

This CDR3 is built from 14 residues. The germline V gene encodes CDR1 DFQATT and CDR2 SNEGSKA (reference sequence). Genomic DNA served as template for TCR beta VDJ and CDR3 profiling. TCRdb used MiXCR to reprocess the reads, holding one entry per CDR3 protein. Seen here are some 180,000 distinct CDR3 sequences, 40% to 50% observed once, and the top ten hold around 2.9%. This clonotype was detected many times. Its antigen is undetermined. At one end the junction does not follow the germline gene, possibly because of a read error. Source material: sorted CD4+, CD8+, or CD8+CD57+ T cells (not recorded which) from PBMCs. This rearrangement joins TRBV20-1 to TRBJ1-5, with 7 nucleotides matching TRBD1. This receptor was taken from a human donor in good health. The CDR3 DNA reads TGCAGTGCTAGAGCCGGGGACAGCAGTCAGCCCCAGCATTTT. Protein product: CSARAGDSSQPQHF.